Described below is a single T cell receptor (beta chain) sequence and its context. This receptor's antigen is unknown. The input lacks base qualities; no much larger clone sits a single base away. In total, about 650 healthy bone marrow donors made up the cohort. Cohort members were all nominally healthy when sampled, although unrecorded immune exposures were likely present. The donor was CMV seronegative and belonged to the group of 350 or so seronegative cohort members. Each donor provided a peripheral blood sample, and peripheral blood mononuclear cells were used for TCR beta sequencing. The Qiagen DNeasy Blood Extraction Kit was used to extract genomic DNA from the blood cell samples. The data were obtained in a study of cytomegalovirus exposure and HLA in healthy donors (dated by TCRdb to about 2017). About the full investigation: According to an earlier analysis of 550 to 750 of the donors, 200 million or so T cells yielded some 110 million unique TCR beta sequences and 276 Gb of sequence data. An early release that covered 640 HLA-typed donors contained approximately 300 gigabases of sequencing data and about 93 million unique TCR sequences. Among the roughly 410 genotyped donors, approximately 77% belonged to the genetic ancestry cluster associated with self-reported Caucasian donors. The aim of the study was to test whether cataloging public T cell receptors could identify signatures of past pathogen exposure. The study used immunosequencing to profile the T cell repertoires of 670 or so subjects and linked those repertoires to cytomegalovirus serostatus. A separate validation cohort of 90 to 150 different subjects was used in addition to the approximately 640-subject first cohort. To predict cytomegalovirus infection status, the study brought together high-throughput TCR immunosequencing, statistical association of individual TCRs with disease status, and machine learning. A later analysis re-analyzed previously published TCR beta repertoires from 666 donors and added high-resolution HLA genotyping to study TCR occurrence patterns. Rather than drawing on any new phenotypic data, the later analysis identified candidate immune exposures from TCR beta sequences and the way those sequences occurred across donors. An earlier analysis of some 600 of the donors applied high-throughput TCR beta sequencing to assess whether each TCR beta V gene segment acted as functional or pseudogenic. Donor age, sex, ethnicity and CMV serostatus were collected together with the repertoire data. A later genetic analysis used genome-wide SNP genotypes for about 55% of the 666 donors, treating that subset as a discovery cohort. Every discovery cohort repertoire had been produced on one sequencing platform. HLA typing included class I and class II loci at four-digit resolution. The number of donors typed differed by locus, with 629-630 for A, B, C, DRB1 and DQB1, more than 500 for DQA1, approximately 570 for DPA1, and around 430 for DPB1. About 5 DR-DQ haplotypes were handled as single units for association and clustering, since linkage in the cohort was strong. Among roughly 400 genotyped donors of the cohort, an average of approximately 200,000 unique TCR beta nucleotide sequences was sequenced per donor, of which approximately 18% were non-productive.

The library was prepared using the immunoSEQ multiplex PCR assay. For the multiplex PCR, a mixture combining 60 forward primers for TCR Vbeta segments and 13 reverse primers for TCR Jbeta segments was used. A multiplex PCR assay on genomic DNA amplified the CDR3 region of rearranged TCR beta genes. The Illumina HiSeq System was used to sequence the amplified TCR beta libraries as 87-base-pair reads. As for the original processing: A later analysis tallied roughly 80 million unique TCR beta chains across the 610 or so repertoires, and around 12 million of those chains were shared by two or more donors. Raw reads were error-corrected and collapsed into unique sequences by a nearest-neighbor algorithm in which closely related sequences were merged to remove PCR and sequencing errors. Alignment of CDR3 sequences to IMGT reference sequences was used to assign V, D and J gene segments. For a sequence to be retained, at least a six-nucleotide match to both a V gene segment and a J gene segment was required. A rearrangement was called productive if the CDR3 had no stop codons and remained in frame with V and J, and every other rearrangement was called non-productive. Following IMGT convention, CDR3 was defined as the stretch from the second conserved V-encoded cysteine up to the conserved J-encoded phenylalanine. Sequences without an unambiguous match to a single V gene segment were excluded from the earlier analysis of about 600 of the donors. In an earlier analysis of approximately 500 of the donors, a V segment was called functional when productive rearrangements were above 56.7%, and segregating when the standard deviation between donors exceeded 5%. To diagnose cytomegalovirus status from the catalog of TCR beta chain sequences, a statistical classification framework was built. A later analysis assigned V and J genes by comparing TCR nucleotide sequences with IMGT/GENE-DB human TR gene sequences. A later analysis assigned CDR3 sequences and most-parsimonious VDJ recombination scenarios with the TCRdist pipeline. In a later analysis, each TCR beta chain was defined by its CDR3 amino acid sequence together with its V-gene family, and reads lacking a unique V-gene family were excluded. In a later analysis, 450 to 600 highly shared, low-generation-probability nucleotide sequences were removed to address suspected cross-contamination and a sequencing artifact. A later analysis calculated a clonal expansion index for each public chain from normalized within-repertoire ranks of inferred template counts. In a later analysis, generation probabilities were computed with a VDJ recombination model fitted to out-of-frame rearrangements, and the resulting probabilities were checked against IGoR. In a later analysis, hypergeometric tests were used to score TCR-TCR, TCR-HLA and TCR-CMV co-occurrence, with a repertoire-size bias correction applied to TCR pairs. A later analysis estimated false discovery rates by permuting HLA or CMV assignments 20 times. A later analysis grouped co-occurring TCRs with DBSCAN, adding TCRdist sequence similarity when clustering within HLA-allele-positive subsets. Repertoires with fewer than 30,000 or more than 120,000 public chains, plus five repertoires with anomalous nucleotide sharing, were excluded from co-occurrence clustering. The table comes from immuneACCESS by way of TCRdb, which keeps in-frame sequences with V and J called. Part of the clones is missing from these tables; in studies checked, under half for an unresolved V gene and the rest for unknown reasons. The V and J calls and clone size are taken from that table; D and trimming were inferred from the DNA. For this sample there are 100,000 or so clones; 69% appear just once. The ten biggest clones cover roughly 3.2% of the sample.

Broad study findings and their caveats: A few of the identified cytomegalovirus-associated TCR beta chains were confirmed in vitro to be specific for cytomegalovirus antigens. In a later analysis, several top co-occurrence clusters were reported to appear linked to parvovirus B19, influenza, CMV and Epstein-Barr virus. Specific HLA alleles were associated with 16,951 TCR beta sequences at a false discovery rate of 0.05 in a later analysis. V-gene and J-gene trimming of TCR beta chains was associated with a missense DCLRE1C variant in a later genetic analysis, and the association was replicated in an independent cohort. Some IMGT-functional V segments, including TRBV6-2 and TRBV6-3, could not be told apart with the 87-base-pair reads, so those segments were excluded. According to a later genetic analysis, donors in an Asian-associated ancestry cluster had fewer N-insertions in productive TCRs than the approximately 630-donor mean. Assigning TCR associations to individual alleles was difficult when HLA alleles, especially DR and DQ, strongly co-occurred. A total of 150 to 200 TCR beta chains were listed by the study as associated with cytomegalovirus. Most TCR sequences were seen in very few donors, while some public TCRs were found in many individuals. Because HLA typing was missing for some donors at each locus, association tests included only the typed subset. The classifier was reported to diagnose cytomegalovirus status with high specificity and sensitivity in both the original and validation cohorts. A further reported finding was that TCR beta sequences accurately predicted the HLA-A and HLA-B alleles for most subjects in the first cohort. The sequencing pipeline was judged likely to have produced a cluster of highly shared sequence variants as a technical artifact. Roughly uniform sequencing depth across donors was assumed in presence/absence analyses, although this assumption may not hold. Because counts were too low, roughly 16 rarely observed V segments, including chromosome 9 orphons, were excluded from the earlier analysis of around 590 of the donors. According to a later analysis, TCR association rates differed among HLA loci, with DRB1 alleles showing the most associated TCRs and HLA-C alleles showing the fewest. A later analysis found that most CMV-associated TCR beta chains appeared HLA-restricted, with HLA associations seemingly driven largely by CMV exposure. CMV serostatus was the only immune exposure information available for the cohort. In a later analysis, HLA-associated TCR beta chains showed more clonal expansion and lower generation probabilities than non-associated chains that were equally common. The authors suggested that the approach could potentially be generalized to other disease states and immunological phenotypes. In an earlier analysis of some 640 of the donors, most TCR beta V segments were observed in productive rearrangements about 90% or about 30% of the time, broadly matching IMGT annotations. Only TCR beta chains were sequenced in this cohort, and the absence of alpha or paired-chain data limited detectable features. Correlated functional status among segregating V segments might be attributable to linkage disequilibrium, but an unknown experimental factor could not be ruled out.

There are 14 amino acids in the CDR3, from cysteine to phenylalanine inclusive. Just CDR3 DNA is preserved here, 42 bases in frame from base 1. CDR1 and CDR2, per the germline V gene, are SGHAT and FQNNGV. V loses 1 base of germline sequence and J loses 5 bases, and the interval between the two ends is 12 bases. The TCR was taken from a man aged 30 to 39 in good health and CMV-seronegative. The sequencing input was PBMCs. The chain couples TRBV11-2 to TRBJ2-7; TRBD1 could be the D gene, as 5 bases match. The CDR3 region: CASSLAGNRHEQYF. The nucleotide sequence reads TGTGCCAGCAGCTTAGCAGGAAACAGGCACGAGCAGTACTTC.